These 10 T cell receptor beta chains were all obtained from the same sample, sequenced in a study of T cell responses to AZD1222 COVID-19 vaccine. Measured with immunoSEQ multiplex PCR; TCRdb has only the in-frame clones, and not every one. Seen here are fewer than 110,000 clones, less than 95% observed once, and the top ten hold 1.3%. The source material was peripheral blood, sampled on day 0 of AZD1222 vaccination. The receptors come from an adult in good health.

This clone was counted between two and nine times. The chain recombines TRBV7-9 with TRBJ1-1; possibly TRBD1 for D (6 bases). The CDR3 contains 15 residues. V lost 1 base, J lost 0 bases, and 9 bases lay in between. In germline, CDR1 is SEHNR, CDR2 FQNEAQ (reference sequence). DNA of the CDR3: TGTGCCAGCAGCTTAGGGGGGCCGATGAACACTGAAGCTTTCTTT. This sequence encodes CASSLGGPMNTEAFF.

The count of this clone is one. The chain couples TRBV7-8 to TRBJ2-3, with 7 bases matching TRBD2. The CDR3 has 15 amino acids. Germline values: CDR1 SGHVS, CDR2 FQNEAQ. Germline trimming cut 3 bases from V and 0 bases from J; bases unmatched to any gene: 3. DNA for the CDR3: TGTGCCAGCAGCTTCAGTAGCGGGAGCACAGATACGCAGTATTTT. This codes for CASSFSSGSTDTQYF. The whole variable domain, filled in from reference TRBV7-8 and TRBJ2-3, reads GAGVSQSPRYKVAKRGQDVALRCDPISGHVSLFWYQQALGQGPEFLTYFQNEAQLDKSGLPSDRFFAERPEGSVSTLKIQRTQQEDSAVYLCASSFSSGSTDTQYFGPGTRLTVL.

CDR3 in amino acids: CASSLGSLNYGYTF. DNA of the CDR3: TGTGCCAGCAGCTTGGGTTCACTGAACTATGGCTACACCTTC. The V and J genes are TRBV5-4 and TRBJ1-2; D remains unclear. Germline values: CDR1 SGHNT, CDR2 YYREEE (reference sequence). Trimming shortened V by 0 bases and J by 2 bases, and 8 bases separated the two germline ends. The CDR3 extends over 14 amino acids.

The genes are TRBV13 and TRBJ2-3; D is perhaps TRBD1 (6 bases). V dropped 0 bases and J dropped 4 bases, with 11 bases sitting between them. In germline, CDR1 is PRHDT, CDR2 FYEKMQ (reference sequence). The CDR3 has 15 residues. The CDR3 is CASSLGTGSADTQYF. In DNA form, the CDR3 reads TGTGCCAGCAGCTTAGGAACAGGGTCCGCAGATACGCAGTATTTT.

V and J are TRBV28 and TRBJ1-5; TRBD1 matches 7 bases. Germline V gene data show CDR1 as MDHEN and CDR2 as SYDVKM. The CDR3 covers 14 residues. Losses at the gene ends were 6 bases for V and 6 bases for J; bases not matched to a gene: 8. DNA for the CDR3: TGTGCCAGCAGCACTGCAGGGGGTGGTCAGCCCCAGCATTTT. It translates to CASSTAGGGQPQHF.

This chain links TRBV12-3 or TRBV12-4 with TRBJ2-5; D may be TRBD1 (6 bases). Deletions cut 2 bases from V and 5 bases from J, with 6 bases between. CDR3 length: 12 amino acids. CDR3 region: CASSLRGETQYF. The CDR3 region has the DNA TGTGCCAGCAGTTTAAGGGGGGAGACCCAGTACTTC.

In this sample, this clone turned up a few times. The V call is TRBV9, the J call TRBJ2-1, with D maybe TRBD2 (6 bases). The germline CDR1 and CDR2 sequences are SGDLS and YYNGEE. V lost 3 bases, J lost 4 bases, and 20 bases lay in between. The CDR3 runs 17 residues. The CDR3 bases are TGTGCCAGCAGCGGAATATCAGTGGCTGGAGGGTACAATGAGCAGTTCTTC. This sequence encodes CASSGISVAGGYNEQFF.

The chain couples TRBV20-1 to TRBJ2-1, with 9 bases fitting TRBD2. There are 14 residues in the CDR3. The V and J ends lost 3 bases and 5 bases, in that order; junction bases with no gene match: 5. Germline V gene data show CDR1 as DFQATT and CDR2 as SNEGSKA (reference sequence). CDR3 nucleotide sequence: TGCAGTGCTAGTTCTAGCGGGGCCGACAATGAGCAGTTCTTC. It specifies CSASSSGADNEQFF.

This clone was observed a few times. V and J are TRBV12-3 or TRBV12-4 and TRBJ1-1, with TRBD1 identical over 7 bases. This CDR3 region has 13 residues. V lost 7 bases, J lost 4 bases, and 6 bases stayed unmatched. The chain's CDR3 is CASKIGQATEAFF. CDR3 sequence (DNA): TGTGCCAGCAAAATCGGACAGGCCACTGAAGCTTTCTTT.

The chain combines TRBV4-1 with TRBJ2-7; TRBD2 might be the D (6 bases). Trimming took off 0 bases at V and 3 bases at J, with 9 bases between the two ends. Germline-derived CDR1 and CDR2 are MGHRA and YSYEKL. CDR3 length: 14 amino acids. The CDR3 spells CASSQERENYEQYF. CDR3 DNA sequence: TGCGCCAGCAGCCAAGAACGGGAGAACTACGAGCAGTACTTC.